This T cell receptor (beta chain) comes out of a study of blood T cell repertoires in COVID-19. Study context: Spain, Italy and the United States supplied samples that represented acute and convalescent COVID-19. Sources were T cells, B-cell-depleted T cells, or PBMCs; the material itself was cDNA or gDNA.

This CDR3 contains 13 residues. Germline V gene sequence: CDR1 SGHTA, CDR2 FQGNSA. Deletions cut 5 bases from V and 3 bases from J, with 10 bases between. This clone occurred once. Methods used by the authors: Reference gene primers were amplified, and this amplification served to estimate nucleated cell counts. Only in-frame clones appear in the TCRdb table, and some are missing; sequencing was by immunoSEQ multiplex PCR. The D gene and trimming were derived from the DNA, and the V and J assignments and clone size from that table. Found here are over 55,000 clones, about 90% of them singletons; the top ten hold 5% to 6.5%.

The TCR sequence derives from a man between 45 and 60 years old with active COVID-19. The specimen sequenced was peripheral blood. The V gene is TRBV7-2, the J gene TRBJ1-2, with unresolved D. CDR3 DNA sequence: TGTGCCAGCAGCATAAAATCGTACTATGGCTACACCTTC. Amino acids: CASSIKSYYGYTF.